This T cell receptor (beta chain) was documented in a study of cytomegalovirus exposure and HLA in healthy donors. Study-wide findings and caveats: A classifier reportedly called cytomegalovirus status with high sensitivity and specificity.

A note on this clone: Its antigen is unidentified. A much larger clonotype is one base distant, so this may be a read error.

CDR3 length equals 15 residues. Germline CDR1 is MNHNS and CDR2 is SASEGT. Here immunoSEQ multiplex PCR was the method, and the copy in TCRdb shows in-frame clones only, minus some. The table includes tens of thousands of clones, approximately 91% detected once. The chain recombines TRBV6-1 with TRBJ2-1; the D gene is possibly TRBD2 (5 bases). The sequenced sample was PBMCs. The sequence was collected from a man aged 30-40 years in good health and CMV-seronegative. The CDR3 coding sequence is TGTGCCGGCAGTGAAAGTCTTGGGAGTGGGAATGAGCAGTTCTTC. Protein sequence: CAGSESLGSGNEQFF.